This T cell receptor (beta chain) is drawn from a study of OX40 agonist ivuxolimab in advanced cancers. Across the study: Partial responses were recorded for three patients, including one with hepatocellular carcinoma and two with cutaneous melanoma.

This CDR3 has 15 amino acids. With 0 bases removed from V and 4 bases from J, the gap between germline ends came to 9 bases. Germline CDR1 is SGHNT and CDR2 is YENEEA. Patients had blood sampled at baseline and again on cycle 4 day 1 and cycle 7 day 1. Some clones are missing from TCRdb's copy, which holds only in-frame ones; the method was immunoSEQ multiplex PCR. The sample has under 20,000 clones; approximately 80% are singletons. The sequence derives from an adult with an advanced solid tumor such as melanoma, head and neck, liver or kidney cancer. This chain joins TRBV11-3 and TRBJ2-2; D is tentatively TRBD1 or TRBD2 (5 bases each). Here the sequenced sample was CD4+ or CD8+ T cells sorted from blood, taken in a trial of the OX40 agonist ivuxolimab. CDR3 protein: CASSLDGAGTGELFF. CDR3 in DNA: TGTGCCAGCAGCTTAGATGGGGCGGGCACCGGGGAGCTGTTTTTT.